This TCR beta chain was profiled in a study of blood T cell repertoires in COVID-19. Profiled with immunoSEQ multiplex PCR; TCRdb holds only in-frame clones, not every one. The sample carries 190,000 or so clones, 70% to 90% recorded once. V was pared by 6 bases and J by 7 bases, with 7 bases of the junction left unmatched. CDR1 and CDR2 (germline): MNHEY, SMNVEV (reference sequence). The CDR3 totals 14 residues. The receptor was derived from a woman younger than 30 who had recovered from COVID-19. This chain uses TRBV27 with TRBJ2-1; TRBD2 agrees at 9 bases. The sequencing sample was made of PBMCs or T cells enriched from blood (not recorded which). The CDR3 DNA sequence: TGTGCCAGCAGGCGGGGGGGCTTAAGGAATGAGCAGTTCTTC. It translates to CASRRGGLRNEQFF.